What follows are 23 T cell receptor beta chains derived from one specimen sequenced in a study of cytomegalovirus exposure and HLA in healthy donors. 60 Vbeta and 13 Jbeta primers were used in PCR. Clones were sequenced by immunoSEQ multiplex PCR, and TCRdb holds only the in-frame ones, with some missing. Of fewer than 200,000 clones in the sample, about 75% were seen once. Sequenced material: PBMCs. The origin of the receptors is a female donor in good health and CMV-seronegative.

The chain carries TRBV7-6 and TRBJ2-7; TRBD1 aligns across 9 bases. Germline-derived CDR1 and CDR2 are SGHVS and FNYEAQ. Germline trimming cut 4 bases from V and 5 bases from J; bases unmatched to any gene: 3. This CDR3 region has 13 residues. CDR3 region: CASSYDRGDEQYF. CDR3 nucleotides: TGTGCCAGCAGCTACGACAGGGGGGACGAGCAGTACTTC.

The chain combines TRBV7-9 with TRBJ1-4, with D uncertain. Looked up from germline, CDR1 is SEHNR and CDR2 is FQNEAQ (reference sequence). This CDR3 is built from 16 residues. Trimming left V 5 bases short and J 3 bases short, with 16 bases between. CDR3 region: CASSPRWRKANEKLFF. In DNA, the CDR3 is TGTGCCAGCAGCCCACGGTGGAGGAAGGCTAATGAAAAACTGTTTTTT.

The chain joins TRBV4-2 to TRBJ2-7; TRBD2 matches at 14 bases. This CDR3 region has 16 residues. The junction had 6 bases not matched to a gene; V was cut back by 4 bases and J by 4 bases. CDR1 LGHNA and CDR2 YNFKEQ come from the germline V gene. The CDR3 reads CASSPSWTSGGYEQYF. The CDR3 DNA is TGTGCCAGCAGCCCCAGTTGGACTAGCGGGGGGTACGAGCAGTACTTC.

The rearrangement links TRBV18 to TRBJ2-5, with D possibly matching TRBD1 (5 bases). V was shortened by 3 bases and J by 5 bases, with 10 bases between the two germline ends. The CDR3 sequence is 13 residues long. Germline V CDR1 and CDR2: KGHSH, LQKENI. This chain's CDR3 is CASSPQGGETQYF. In DNA, the CDR3 is TGTGCCAGCTCACCGCAGGGTGGCGAGACCCAGTACTTC.

J is TRBJ1-1 and V is TRBV10-2, with D possibly TRBD1 on 5 matching bases. The germline V gene encodes CDR1 WSHSY and CDR2 SAAADI. This CDR3 is 13 amino acids long. With 7 bases removed from V and 5 bases from J, the gap between germline ends came to 14 bases. CDR3 nucleotide sequence: TGCGCCAGCACTGGGGGGGTCCGGACTGAAGCTTTCTTT. Amino acid sequence: CASTGGVRTEAFF.

The V call is TRBV27, the J call TRBJ2-7, with D possibly matching TRBD1 (6 bases). Germline V gene data show CDR1 as MNHEY and CDR2 as SMNVEV (reference sequence). The CDR3 totals 16 residues. The V gene lost 6 bases and the J gene lost 1 base, with 19 bases spanning the gap. The CDR3, as DNA: TGTGCCAGCAGCCCATTTAGCCTTGACAGGTCCTACGAGCAGTACTTC. This translates into CASSPFSLDRSYEQYF.

This clone appeared a single time. The chain carries TRBV7-9 and TRBJ2-7, with D possibly being TRBD2 (6 bases). The CDR3 runs to 15 residues. Germline V gives CDR1 SEHNR, CDR2 FQNEAQ (reference sequence). Trimming removed 4 bases at V and 0 bases at J, with 13 bases between. The CDR3 DNA reads as TGTGCCAGCAGCTCGAGCGGGTTACACTCCTACGAGCAGTACTTC. Residues: CASSSSGLHSYEQYF. Filled out from reference TRBV7-9 and TRBJ2-7, the complete variable domain reads DTGVSQNPRHKITKRGQNVTFRCDPISEHNRLYWYRQTLGQGPEFLTYFQNEAQLEKSRLLSDRFSAERPKGSFSTLEIQRTEQGDSAMYLCASSSSGLHSYEQYFGPGTRLTVT.

The chain uses TRBV2 and TRBJ2-5; TRBD2 agrees at 7 bases. The CDR3 runs to 13 residues. V was pared by 3 bases and J by 5 bases, with 3 bases of the junction left unmatched. CDR1 is SNHLY, CDR2 FYNNEI, per germline. CDR3 in DNA: TGTGCCAGCAGTGAGGTACTAGCGGAGACCCAGTACTTC. Translation: CASSEVLAETQYF.

This sequence joins TRBV5-1 and TRBJ1-6; 9 bases are shared with TRBD1. Trimming cost V 2 bases and J 9 bases; bases outside gene matches: 6. CDR3 length: 15 amino acids. Germline CDR1 reads SGHRS; CDR2 reads YFSETQ. The CDR3 protein is CASSLAGTGRSPLHF. The DNA for the CDR3 is TGCGCCAGCAGCTTAGCGGGGACAGGGCGTTCACCCCTCCACTTT.

V and J are TRBV19 and TRBJ2-1, with 8 nucleotides matching TRBD2. This CDR3 contains 14 residues. Unmatched junction bases numbered 4, after V lost 6 bases and J lost 3 bases. Per germline, CDR1 LNHDA and CDR2 SQIVND (reference sequence). The CDR3 region has the DNA TGTGCCAGTAGCCGGGGGGGGCTCTACAATGAGCAGTTCTTC. Translating gives CASSRGGLYNEQFF.

The rearrangement uses TRBV6-5 and TRBJ1-6, with 9 bases fitting TRBD1. CDR3 length equals 16 residues. Germline CDR1 MNHEY, CDR2 SVGAGI. V dropped 4 bases and J dropped 9; count of bases not matched to a gene: 10. CDR3 DNA sequence: TGTGCCAGCAGTTTCAAACCCGGGACAGGGAGTTCACCCCTCCACTTT. Its protein product is CASSFKPGTGSSPLHF.

V is TRBV15 and J is TRBJ2-5; perhaps TRBD1 as D (6 bases). The CDR3 is 17 residues long. The germline V gene encodes CDR1 LNHNV and CDR2 YYDKDF (reference sequence). V lost 0 bases, J lost 4 bases, and 18 bases lay in between. The CDR3: CATSRDRTGLGRETQYF. The CDR3, as DNA: TGTGCCACCAGCAGAGATAGAACAGGGCTGGGGCGAGAGACCCAGTACTTC. Based on the CDR3 plus reference TRBV15 and TRBJ2-5, the full variable domain is DAMVIQNPRYQVTQFGKPVTLSCSQTLNHNVMYWYQQKSSQAPKLLFHYYDKDFNNEADTPDNFQSRRPNTSFCFLDIRSPGLGDTAMYLCATSRDRTGLGRETQYFGPGTRLLVL.

The chain employs TRBV7-3 and TRBJ2-3, with D possibly matching TRBD2 (5 bases). Per the germline V gene, CDR1 is SGHTA and CDR2 is FQGTGA. This CDR3 spans 14 amino acids. Between the trimmed V and J ends, which lost 2 bases and 3 bases, there was a span of 9 bases. The CDR3 DNA sequence: TGTGCCAGCAGCTTAGGCGGGCGGACAGATACGCAGTATTTT. This encodes CASSLGGRTDTQYF.

The sample holds one count of this clone. The chain employs TRBV19 and TRBJ2-1, with 9 bases that match TRBD2. Germline V gene sequence: CDR1 LNHDA, CDR2 SQIVND (reference sequence). This CDR3 has 18 amino acids. Trimming took 1 base from V and 2 from J; bases not matched to a gene: 9. CDR3 amino acids: CASSIASGAGGAYNEQFF. The CDR3, as DNA: TGTGCCAGTAGTATAGCTTCTGGCGCGGGGGGGGCCTACAATGAGCAGTTCTTC.

The V gene is TRBV5-1, the J gene TRBJ2-6, with a weak D call TRBD2 (7 bases). V dropped 0 bases and J dropped 0 bases, with 19 bases sitting between them. This CDR3 contains 20 residues. The germline gives CDR1 SGHRS, CDR2 YFSETQ. CDR3 sequence: CASSLGGGRTVLSGANVLTF. The CDR3 DNA reads as TGCGCCAGCAGCTTGGGGGGGGGAAGGACAGTCCTCTCTGGGGCCAACGTCCTGACTTTC.

CDR3 amino acids: CASSQGLAGVTTETQYF. The DNA for the CDR3 is TGCGCCAGCAGCCAGGGACTAGCGGGAGTTACCACGGAGACCCAGTACTTC. The rearrangement joins TRBV4-1 to TRBJ2-5; TRBD2 agrees at 14 bases. The CDR3 is 17 amino acids. Germline loops: CDR1 MGHRA, CDR2 YSYEKL. V lost 3 bases and J lost 5; bases outside the gene matches: 8.

The chain joins TRBV27 to TRBJ2-1, with a tentative D call TRBD1 (5 bases). The germline V gene encodes CDR1 MNHEY and CDR2 SMNVEV (reference sequence). CDR3 length: 15 amino acids. V lost 7 bases to trimming and J lost 7 bases, with 20 bases between them. CDR3 DNA sequence: TGTGCCAGCACCACCCAAGGGGATTTCAGGAATGAGCAGTTCTTC. This sequence encodes CASTTQGDFRNEQFF.

The CDR3 protein is CASSYSGGVAEAFF. CDR3 sequence (DNA): TGTGCCAGCAGTTATTCCGGGGGGGTCGCTGAAGCTTTCTTT. The chain links TRBV6-5 to TRBJ1-1; TRBD1 is a possible D gene (5 bases). Between the trimmed V and J ends, which lost 3 bases and 6 bases, there was a span of 14 bases. The germline CDR1 and CDR2 sequences are MNHEY and SVGAGI. The CDR3 consists of 14 residues.

Remarks on this clone: The same CDR3 arises from other DNA sequences in this sample as well. The chain links TRBV6-5 to TRBJ1-1; D is unresolved. Trimming took 6 bases from V and 0 from J, leaving 14 bases between them. The CDR3 totals 15 residues. CDR1 is MNHEY, CDR2 SVGAGI, per germline. CDR3 sequence: CASRRATELNTEAFF. The CDR3 DNA reads as TGTGCCAGCAGGAGGGCCACAGAATTGAACACTGAAGCTTTCTTT.

This clone was seen a single time. V gene TRBV6-5 combines with J gene TRBJ1-3; TRBD1 is a possible D gene (5 bases). CDR1 is MNHEY and CDR2 is SVGAGI in the germline V gene. Trimming left V 8 bases short and J 0 bases short, with 11 bases between. CDR3 length: 14 residues. The DNA for the CDR3 is TGTGCCAGCGGTACCGGGGGCTCTGGAAACACCATATATTTT. Protein sequence: CASGTGGSGNTIYF.

This clone has at least ten counts. V is TRBV6-5 and J is TRBJ1-2; no clear D gene. This CDR3 has 11 amino acids. The germline V gene has CDR1 MNHEY and CDR2 SVGAGI. V lost 6 bases and J 13 bases, leaving 15 bases between the germline ends. The CDR3 spells CASSRHGDRTF. The CDR3 DNA reads as TGTGCCAGCAGCCGACACGGGGATCGCACCTTC.

This clone showed up just once. The genes are TRBV25-1 and TRBJ2-4; 10 nucleotides align to TRBD1. The CDR3 spans 16 residues. The germline CDR1 and CDR2 sequences are MGHDK and SYGVNS. The ends lost 4 bases at V and 0 bases at J; junction bases unmatched: 3. CDR3 coding DNA: TGTGCCAGCAGTGGCGGGACAGGGGTAGCCAAAAACATTCAGTACTTC. Translating gives CASSGGTGVAKNIQYF.

This CDR3 reads CASREKYLKNTIYF. The DNA for the CDR3 is TGTGCCAGCAGGGAGAAGTATCTGAAAAACACCATATATTTT. J is TRBJ1-3 and V is TRBV2; D gene ambiguous. Per germline, CDR1 SNHLY and CDR2 FYNNEI. The CDR3 covers 14 residues. Trimming shortened V by 6 bases and J by 6 bases, and 15 bases separated the two germline ends.